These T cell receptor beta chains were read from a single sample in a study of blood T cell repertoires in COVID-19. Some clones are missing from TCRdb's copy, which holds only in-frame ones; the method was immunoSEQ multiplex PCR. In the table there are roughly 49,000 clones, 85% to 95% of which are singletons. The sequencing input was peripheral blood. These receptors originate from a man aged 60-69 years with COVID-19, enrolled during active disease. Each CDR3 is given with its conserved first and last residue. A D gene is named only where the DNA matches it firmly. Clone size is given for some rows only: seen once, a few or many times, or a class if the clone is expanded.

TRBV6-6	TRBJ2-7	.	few	TGTGCCAGCAGTCCCCGTGCGGTAAACCCCTACGAGCAGTACTTC	CASSPRAVNPYEQYF
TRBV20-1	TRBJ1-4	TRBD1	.	TGCAGTGCTAGTACCCTCCGACAGGGCGTACGTGAAAAACTGTTTTTT	CSASTLRQGVREKLFF
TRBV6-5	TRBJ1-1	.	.	TGTGCCAGCAGTCAGAGACAGCTGAACACTGAAGCTTTCTTT	CASSQRQLNTEAFF
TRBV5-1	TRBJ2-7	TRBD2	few	TGCGCCAGCAGCTTGGTGACTAGCGGGGGGTCCTACGAGCAGTACTTC	CASSLVTSGGSYEQYF
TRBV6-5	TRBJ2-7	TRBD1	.	TGTGCCAGCAGTTACGCTCCGGGACAGGGGGCGGACGAGCAGTACTTC	CASSYAPGQGADEQYF
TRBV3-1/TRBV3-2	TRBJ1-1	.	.	TGTGCCAGCAGCCAGGCAGGGTCCCTTACTGCTTTCTTT	CASSQAGSLTAFF
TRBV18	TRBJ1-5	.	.	TGTGCCAGCTCACCCCTCGCGGGTCGCGATCAGCCCCAGCATTTT	CASSPLAGRDQPQHF
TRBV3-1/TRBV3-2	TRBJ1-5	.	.	TGTGCCAGCAGCCCCTTGACAGGAGATCAGCCCCAGCATTTT	CASSPLTGDQPQHF
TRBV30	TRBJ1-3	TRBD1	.	TGTGCCAGGACAGGGTCTGGAAACACCATATATTTT	CARTGSGNTIYF
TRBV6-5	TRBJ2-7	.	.	TGTGCCAGCAGTTTTAAAGGACAGTCCGAGTACTTC	CASSFKGQSEYF
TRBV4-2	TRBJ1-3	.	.	TGTGCCAGCAGCCAAGTACAGTCACCTGGAAACACCATATATTTT	CASSQVQSPGNTIYF
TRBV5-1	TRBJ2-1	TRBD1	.	TGCGCCAGCAGGATGACAGGGAACTCCTACAATGAGCAGTTCTTC	CASRMTGNSYNEQFF
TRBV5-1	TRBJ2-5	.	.	TGCGCCAGCAGCTTGGGAACATCCATTCACGGGAGAGGGGAGACCCAGTACTTC	CASSLGTSIHGRGETQYF
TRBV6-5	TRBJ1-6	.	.	TGTGCCAGCAAACCGACAGGCTCCTATAATTCACCCCTCCACTTT	CASKPTGSYNSPLHF
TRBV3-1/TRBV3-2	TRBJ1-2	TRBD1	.	TGTGCCAGCAGCCAAGATATGGGACAGGCCGGCTACACCTTC	CASSQDMGQAGYTF
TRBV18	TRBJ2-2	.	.	TGTGCCAGCTCACCGCAGGGCACCGGGGAGCTGTTTTTT	CASSPQGTGELFF
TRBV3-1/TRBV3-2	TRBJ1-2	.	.	TGTGCCAGCAGCCACGGTTCTAACTATGGCTACACCTTC	CASSHGSNYGYTF
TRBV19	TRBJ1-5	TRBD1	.	TGTGCCAGTAGTTCCTACTCGACAGGGTCGGGGCAGCCCCAGCATTTT	CASSSYSTGSGQPQHF
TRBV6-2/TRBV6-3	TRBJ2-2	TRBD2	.	TGTGCCAGCAGTTACCCCACTAGCGGGAGGGCCGCCGGGGAGCTGTTTTTT	CASSYPTSGRAAGELFF
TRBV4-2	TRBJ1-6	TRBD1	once	TGTGCCAGCAGCCAAGAGGTCTTTCGGACAGGAGGGGACTCACCCCTCCACTTT	CASSQEVFRTGGDSPLHF
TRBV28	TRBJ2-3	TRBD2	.	TGTGCCAGCAGACCGGGACTACCCACAGATACGCAGTATTTT	CASRPGLPTDTQYF
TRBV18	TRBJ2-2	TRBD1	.	TGTGCCAGCTCACCATTGGGGACAGGGCCGAACACCGGGGAGCTGTTTTTT	CASSPLGTGPNTGELFF
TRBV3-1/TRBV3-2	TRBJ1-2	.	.	TGTGCCAGCAGCCAAGATCGGCGGGGCTCCTTCTATGGCTACACCTTC	CASSQDRRGSFYGYTF
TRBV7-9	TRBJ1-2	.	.	TGTGCCAGCAGCCTATTACAGTTAGTATATGGCTACACCTTC	CASSLLQLVYGYTF
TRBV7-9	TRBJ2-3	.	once	TGTGCCAGCAGACCAAGCGGAAGCTACACAGATACGCAGTATTTT	CASRPSGSYTDTQYF
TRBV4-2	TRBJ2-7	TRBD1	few	TGTGCCAGCAGCCAAGCCTCAGACAGGGACTACGAGCAGTACTTC	CASSQASDRDYEQYF
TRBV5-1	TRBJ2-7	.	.	TGCGCCAGCAGCTTGGACGGGGTCTCCTACGAGCAGTACTTC	CASSLDGVSYEQYF
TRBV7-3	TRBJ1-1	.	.	TGTGCCAGCAGCTCCGAGGGGAACACTGAAGCTTTCTTT	CASSSEGNTEAFF
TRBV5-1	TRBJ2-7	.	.	TGCGCCAGCAGCCTGAAGGATAGTTGGGCTGACACCTACGAGCAGTACTTC	CASSLKDSWADTYEQYF
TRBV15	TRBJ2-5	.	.	TGTGCCACCAGCAACGGGATCCAAGAGACCCAGTACTTC	CATSNGIQETQYF
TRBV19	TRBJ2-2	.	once	TGTGCCAGTAGTCCCCCTCGGACAGCCGGGGAGCTGTTTTTT	CASSPPRTAGELFF